Presented here are 16 T cell receptor beta chains from one specimen sequenced in a study of OX40 agonist ivuxolimab in advanced cancers. Using immunoSEQ multiplex PCR, the repertoire was profiled, and TCRdb retains in-frame clones only, with some absent. The data hold about 60,000 clones, with about 88% observed a single time. The material was CD4+ or CD8+ T cells sorted from blood, obtained in a trial of the OX40 agonist ivuxolimab. These receptors were taken from an adult with an advanced solid tumor such as melanoma, head and neck, liver or kidney cancer.

The rearrangement uses TRBV19 and TRBJ2-7, with 7 bases aligning to TRBD1. Germline V gene sequence: CDR1 LNHDA, CDR2 SQIVND (reference sequence). Trimming cost V 4 bases and J 0 bases; bases outside gene matches: 6. The CDR3 consists of 15 residues. The CDR3 reads CASSTSGQASYEQYF. The CDR3 bases are TGTGCCAGTAGTACCTCCGGACAGGCCTCCTACGAGCAGTACTTC.

The chain couples TRBV19 to TRBJ1-2; perhaps TRBD1 as D (6 bases). Trimming took off 7 bases at V and 5 bases at J, with 20 bases between the two ends. The CDR3 runs 15 residues. Germline V gives CDR1 LNHDA, CDR2 SQIVND (reference sequence). The CDR3 sequence: CASTPVRARGYGYTF. The CDR3 nucleotides read TGTGCCAGTACCCCTGTGAGGGCCAGGGGATATGGCTACACCTTC.

The chain links TRBV5-1 to TRBJ2-1, with 7 positions matching TRBD2. Germline CDR1 and CDR2: SGHRS and YFSETQ. The ends lost 5 bases at V and 1 base at J; junction bases unmatched: 3. The CDR3 contains 14 residues. The CDR3 nucleotides read TGCGCCAGCAGTAACGGGGGGTCCTACAATGAGCAGTTCTTC. As protein: CASSNGGSYNEQFF.

The chain has TRBV5-1 and TRBJ2-1; no definite D call. Germline V gives CDR1 SGHRS, CDR2 YFSETQ. This CDR3 is built from 13 residues. With 1 base removed from V and 5 bases from J, the gap between germline ends came to 7 bases. CDR3 bases: TGCGCCAGCAGCTTGAGGGCTAACAATGAGCAGTTCTTC. Its translation is CASSLRANNEQFF.

The chain links TRBV5-1 to TRBJ2-1; perhaps TRBD2 as D (6 bases). Germline V lookup: CDR1 SGHRS, CDR2 YFSETQ. Trimming cost V 4 bases and J 9 bases, with 20 bases left between them. The CDR3 is 15 amino acids. DNA of the CDR3: TGCGCCAGCAGCCCGGACGGTCGGGGGTATGGTGAGCAGTTCTTC. Translated: CASSPDGRGYGEQFF. Based on the CDR3 plus reference TRBV5-1 and TRBJ2-1, the full variable domain is KAGVTQTPRYLIKTRGQQVTLSCSPISGHRSVSWYQQTPGQGLQFLFEYFSETQRNKGNFPGRFSGRQFSNSRSEMNVSTLELGDSALYLCASSPDGRGYGEQFFGPGTRLTVL.

The chain couples TRBV4-1 to TRBJ2-1, with D unresolved. Germline CDR1 MGHRA, CDR2 YSYEKL. Trimming took 7 bases from V and 0 from J, leaving 13 bases between them. The CDR3 is 15 amino acids. CDR3 in DNA: TGCGCCAGCACCCGGAGCTCGAGCTCCTACAATGAGCAGTTCTTC. This translates into CASTRSSSSYNEQFF.

The chain has TRBV7-3 and TRBJ2-3; D is possibly TRBD2 (5 bases). The germline V gene encodes CDR1 SGHTA and CDR2 FQGTGA. Trimming stripped 2 bases from V and 1 base from J, with 10 bases between. This CDR3 comprises 15 residues. CDR3 bases: TGTGCCAGCAGCTTACTAGGAGCGGGCACAGATACGCAGTATTTT. It codes for CASSLLGAGTDTQYF.

The chain is built from TRBV28 and TRBJ1-1, with D possibly being TRBD1 (6 bases). Germline assignment: CDR1 MDHEN and CDR2 SYDVKM. The CDR3 totals 14 residues. V lost 6 bases and J 4 bases, leaving 15 bases between the germline ends. CDR3 region: CASRTDRQVTEAFF. For the CDR3, the DNA is TGTGCCAGCAGGACCGACAGGCAGGTCACTGAAGCTTTCTTT.

The V gene is TRBV30, the J gene TRBJ1-2; tentatively, D is TRBD1 (6 bases). In germline, CDR1 is GTSNPN, CDR2 SVGIG (reference sequence). V lost 0 bases and J lost 8, with 13 bases in between. This CDR3 is built from 13 residues. This CDR3 reads CAWSVRGGLGYTF. The CDR3 DNA is TGTGCCTGGAGTGTCAGAGGGGGGTTGGGCTACACCTTC.

The chain joins TRBV2 to TRBJ2-2; 12 nucleotides line up with TRBD2. CDR3 length equals 15 residues. V was clipped by 4 bases and J by 6 bases; unmatched bases: 3. CDR1 and CDR2 from the germline V gene are SNHLY and FYNNEI. CDR3 protein: CASSGLAGAPGELFF. CDR3 sequence (DNA): TGTGCCAGCAGTGGACTAGCGGGAGCACCCGGGGAGCTGTTTTTT.

This clone appeared a few times. The chain combines TRBV11-2 with TRBJ2-2; a weak D match, TRBD1 (5 bases). V was clipped by 6 bases and J by 6 bases, with 14 bases between them. The CDR3 is 14 amino acids. The germline V gene has CDR1 SGHAT and CDR2 FQNNGV. CDR3 coding DNA: TGTGCCAGCAGATCAACAGGAGTCGCCGGGGAGCTGTTTTTT. It yields the protein CASRSTGVAGELFF.

The chain has TRBV29-1 and TRBJ2-1, with 10 bases lining up with TRBD2. V trimming: 5 bases; J trimming: 8 bases; junction bases outside the gene matches: 12. The CDR3 is made up of 15 amino acids. The germline CDR1 and CDR2 sequences are SQVTM and ANQGSEA. This CDR3 is CSVFGLAGVSDEQFF. The CDR3 nucleotides read TGCAGCGTTTTTGGGCTAGCGGGAGTTTCGGATGAGCAGTTCTTC.

This clone was recorded a few times. The chain uses TRBV10-3 and TRBJ2-2; D might be TRBD1 (6 bases). Trimming removed 6 bases from V and 5 bases from J, with 16 bases in between. CDR1 is ENHRY, CDR2 SYGVKD, per germline. The CDR3 is made up of 15 amino acids. CDR3 sequence (DNA): TGTGCCATCAGAGTTAGTTTACAGGGAACCGGGGAGCTGTTTTTT. This sequence encodes CAIRVSLQGTGELFF.

The count of this clone is one. The chain joins TRBV29-1 to TRBJ2-1; TRBD2 matches 12 bases. The J segment lost 6 bases and the V segment lost 0 bases, leaving 6 bases of the junction unmatched. In germline, CDR1 is SQVTM, CDR2 ANQGSEA. CDR3 length: 16 amino acids. The CDR3 bases are TGCAGCGTTGAAGACAGACTAGCGGGAGCTATCAATGAGCAGTTCTTC. Translation gives CSVEDRLAGAINEQFF.

The V and J genes are TRBV7-8 and TRBJ2-3; no reliable D call. CDR3 size: 18 residues. V was clipped by 0 bases and J by 1 base, with 17 bases between them. Germline CDR1 reads SGHVS; CDR2 reads FQNEAQ. Here the CDR3 reads CASSLAKTSNFRTDTQYF. The CDR3 DNA reads as TGTGCCAGCAGCTTAGCTAAAACATCTAATTTCCGCACAGATACGCAGTATTTT.

The chain joins TRBV11-3 to TRBJ2-7; 12 bases fit TRBD2. The J segment lost 3 bases and the V segment lost 3 bases, leaving 3 bases of the junction unmatched. The CDR3 is 15 amino acids. CDR1 and CDR2 from the germline V gene are SGHNT and YENEEA. The CDR3, as DNA: TGTGCCAGCAGCTTCTCTAGCGGGGGGGGCTACGAGCAGTACTTC. Translated: CASSFSSGGGYEQYF. The variable domain in full, completed from reference TRBV11-3 and TRBJ2-7, reads EAGVVQSPRYKIIEKKQPVAFWCNPISGHNTLYWYLQNLGQGPELLIRYENEEAVDDSQLPKDRFSAERLKGVDSTLKIQPAELGDSAVYLCASSFSSGGGYEQYFGPGTRLTVT.